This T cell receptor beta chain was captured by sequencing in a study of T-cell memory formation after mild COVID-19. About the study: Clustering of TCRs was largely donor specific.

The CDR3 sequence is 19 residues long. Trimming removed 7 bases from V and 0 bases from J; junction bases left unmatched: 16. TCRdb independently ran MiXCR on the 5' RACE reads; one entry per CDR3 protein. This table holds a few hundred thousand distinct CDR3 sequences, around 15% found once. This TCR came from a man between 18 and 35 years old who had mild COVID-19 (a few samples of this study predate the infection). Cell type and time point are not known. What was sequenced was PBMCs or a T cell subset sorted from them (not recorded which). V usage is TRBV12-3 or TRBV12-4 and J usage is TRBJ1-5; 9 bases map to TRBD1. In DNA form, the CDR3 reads TGTGCCAGCACCCTGGGAGGACAGGGGAGGGTATATAGCAATCAGCCCCAGCATTTT. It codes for CASTLGGQGRVYSNQPQHF.